A single sample gave rise to the 22 T cell receptor beta chains below, sequenced in a study of OX40 agonist ivuxolimab in advanced cancers. Assay: immunoSEQ multiplex PCR; the TCRdb copy retains only in-frame clones and omits some. The table records approximately 15,000 clones, roughly three quarters of them present only once. The sequenced sample was CD4+ or CD8+ T cells sorted from blood, obtained in a trial of the OX40 agonist ivuxolimab. These receptors came from an adult with an advanced solid tumor such as melanoma, head and neck, liver or kidney cancer.

The chain is built from TRBV10-3 and TRBJ2-2; 14 bases map to TRBD2. There are 17 residues in the CDR3. V lost 6 bases and J lost 4; bases outside the gene matches: 7. Germline CDR1 ENHRY, CDR2 SYGVKD. CDR3 protein: CAIRPTGLAGVTGELFF. In DNA form, the CDR3 reads TGTGCCATCAGACCGACGGGACTAGCGGGAGTCACCGGGGAGCTGTTTTTT.

Regarding this clone: One junction end disagrees with the germline gene, perhaps due to a read error. The V gene is TRBV9, the J gene TRBJ2-1, with D uncertain. The CDR3 covers 15 residues. Germline values: CDR1 SGDLS, CDR2 YYNGEE. The CDR3 bases are TGTGCCAGCAGCGTAGGGGTCTCCTCCTACAATAAGCAGTTCTTC. Protein product: CASSVGVSSYNKQFF.

The chain has TRBV5-5 and TRBJ1-1; 7 bases agree with TRBD1. CDR1 and CDR2 (germline): SGHKS, YYEKEE (reference sequence). The CDR3 extends over 15 amino acids. V was pared by 5 bases and J by 0 bases, with 7 bases of the junction left unmatched. This CDR3 is CASRVTGPMNTEAFF. CDR3 bases: TGTGCCAGCAGAGTGACAGGGCCTATGAACACTGAAGCTTTCTTT.

This clone was found a few times. This chain joins TRBV27 and TRBJ2-7, with unresolved D. There are 13 residues in the CDR3. CDR1 is MNHEY, CDR2 SMNVEV, per germline (reference sequence). Trimming removed 3 bases at V and 6 bases at J, with 12 bases between. Written as DNA, the CDR3 is TGTGCCAGCAGTTTTAACAGCGCCGGCGAGCAGTACTTC. Its protein is CASSFNSAGEQYF.

This chain joins TRBV15 and TRBJ2-5; unclear D gene. There are 16 residues in the CDR3. V was pared by 6 bases and J by 2 bases, with 19 bases between. From germline, CDR1 is LNHNV and CDR2 YYDKDF (reference sequence). The CDR3 region is CATSLNRAAGQETQYF. The CDR3 DNA follows: TGTGCCACCAGTCTAAATCGGGCGGCAGGACAAGAGACCCAGTACTTC.

V gene TRBV18 combines with J gene TRBJ1-4, with D unclear. With 5 bases removed from V and 7 bases from J, the gap between germline ends came to 17 bases. CDR1 is KGHSH, CDR2 LQKENI, per germline. The CDR3 has 15 amino acids. This CDR3 reads CASSMLSGLGEKLFF. CDR3 in DNA: TGTGCCAGCTCAATGCTCTCGGGCTTAGGTGAAAAACTGTTTTTT.

Only one count was recorded for this clone. V gene TRBV19 combines with J gene TRBJ2-5, with D possibly being TRBD1 (5 bases). The last part of the DNA fits TRBJ2-7 better; the J call may be wrong. CDR1 and CDR2 from the germline V gene are LNHDA and SQIVND (reference sequence). The CDR3 is 13 amino acids. The CDR3 loop is CASSAGLSYEQYF. The CDR3 DNA reads as TGTGCCAGTAGTGCAGGGCTTTCCTACGAGCAGTACTTC.

The chain uses TRBV5-6 and TRBJ1-1; 10 nucleotides line up with TRBD1. The CDR3 totals 17 residues. Germline V lookup: CDR1 SGHDT, CDR2 YYEEEE. The V gene end was trimmed by 4 bases and the J gene end by 1 base; junction bases not matched to a gene: 10. CDR3 coding DNA: TGTGCCAGCAGCCCACCCGGGGGGACAGGGGCGAACACTGAAGCTTTCTTT. This codes for CASSPPGGTGANTEAFF.

The chain joins TRBV5-4 to TRBJ1-1; a weak D match, TRBD1 (5 bases). This CDR3 comprises 15 residues. The germline V gene has CDR1 SGHNT and CDR2 YYREEE (reference sequence). Deletions cut 4 bases from V and 2 bases from J, with 15 bases between. The CDR3 reads CASSEGRWGNTEAFF. Here the CDR3 DNA reads TGTGCCAGCAGCGAGGGACGGTGGGGAAACACTGAAGCTTTCTTT.

The CDR3 DNA sequence: TGTGCCAGCAGTCGTTGGACAGGGCTAAGTGGAACCGGGGAGCTGTTTTTT. The encoded protein is CASSRWTGLSGTGELFF. The gene calls are TRBV5-8 and TRBJ2-2, with 8 bases matching TRBD1. CDR3 length: 17 amino acids. Unmatched junction bases numbered 14, after V lost 5 bases and J lost 5 bases. Per germline, CDR1 SGHTS and CDR2 YDEGEE. Full variable domain (missing parts from reference TRBV5-8 and TRBJ2-2): EAGVTQSPTHLIKTRGQQATLRCSPISGHTSVYWYQQALGLGLQFLLWYDEGEERNRGNFPPRFSGRQFPNYSSELNVNALELEDSALYLCASSRWTGLSGTGELFFGEGSRLTVL.

This chain links TRBV6-1 with TRBJ2-7; 10 nucleotides align to TRBD1. The CDR3 sequence is 14 residues long. Germline trimming cut 3 bases from V and 7 bases from J; bases unmatched to any gene: 6. CDR1 and CDR2 from the germline V gene are MNHNS and SASEGT. The CDR3 reads CASSEDRGFGEQYF. Written as DNA, the CDR3 is TGTGCCAGCAGTGAGGACAGGGGGTTTGGGGAGCAGTACTTC.

This CDR3 reads CASSPQAGGGNTIYF. The CDR3 DNA follows: TGTGCCAGCAGCCCACAAGCAGGGGGTGGAAACACCATATATTTT. This chain connects TRBV7-8 to TRBJ1-3; TRBD1 matches 7 bases. V lost 5 bases to trimming and J lost 3 bases; unmatched junction nucleotides: 7. The germline CDR1 and CDR2 sequences are SGHVS and FQNEAQ. This CDR3 has 15 amino acids.

The chain employs TRBV21-1 and TRBJ1-1. TRBV21-1 is a documented pseudogene. CDR3 size: 17 residues. In DNA form, the CDR3 reads TGTGCCAGCAGCAAGCCCTCAAAACGGGTATTGAACACTGAAGCTTTCTTT. Amino acids: CASSKPSKRVLNTEAFF.

This rearrangement joins TRBV5-1 to TRBJ2-7; maybe TRBD1 (5 bases). This CDR3 region has 13 residues. V lost 1 base and J 2 bases, leaving 7 bases between the germline ends. The germline CDR1 and CDR2 sequences are SGHRS and YFSETQ. CDR3 DNA sequence: TGCGCCAGCAGCTTGCAGACAGCCTACGAGCAGTACTTC. Protein: CASSLQTAYEQYF.

This chain uses TRBV7-9 with TRBJ2-7; TRBD2 aligns across 12 bases. The CDR3 runs 15 residues. Germline V CDR1 and CDR2: SEHNR, FQNEAQ (reference sequence). Trimming took 6 bases from V and 3 from J; bases not matched to a gene: 6. The CDR3 here is CASSSGTSGFYEQYF. The CDR3 DNA sequence: TGTGCCAGCAGTTCTGGGACTAGCGGGTTCTACGAGCAGTACTTC.

There are a few counts of this clone. The chain recombines TRBV9 with TRBJ2-5, with D perhaps being TRBD1 or TRBD2 (7 bases each). Trimming took 4 bases from V and 2 from J, leaving 12 bases between them. This CDR3 spans 14 amino acids. The V gene's germline CDR1 is SGDLS and CDR2 YYNGEE. In DNA, the CDR3 is TGTGCCAGCAGCCCAGGGGGGGGGCAAGAGACCCAGTACTTC. Translated: CASSPGGGQETQYF. Together with reference TRBV9 and TRBJ2-5, the CDR3 gives the full variable domain: DSGVTQTPKHLITATGQRVTLRCSPRSGDLSVYWYQQSLDQGLQFLIQYYNGEERAKGNILERFSAQQFPDLHSELNLSSLELGDSALYFCASSPGGGQETQYFGPGTRLLVL.

The chain has TRBV19 and TRBJ1-2; a weak D match, TRBD1 (5 bases). CDR1 and CDR2 from the germline V gene are LNHDA and SQIVND (reference sequence). This CDR3 has 15 residues. V was pared by 1 base and J by 0 bases, with 9 bases between. The CDR3 sequence: CASSIALGANYGYTF. CDR3 DNA sequence: TGTGCCAGTAGTATAGCCCTAGGGGCTAACTATGGCTACACCTTC. Variable domain in full (rest from reference TRBV19 and TRBJ1-2): DGGITQSPKYLFRKEGQNVTLSCEQNLNHDAMYWYRQDPGQGLRLIYYSQIVNDFQKGDIAEGYSVSREKKESFPLTVTSAQKNPTAFYLCASSIALGANYGYTFGSGTRLTVV.

The V call is TRBV13, the J call TRBJ2-1; the match to TRBD2 covers 8 bases. Looked up from germline, CDR1 is PRHDT and CDR2 is FYEKMQ (reference sequence). The V segment lost 3 bases and the J segment 6 bases; nucleotides outside the gene matches: 7. The CDR3 extends over 15 amino acids. The CDR3 DNA sequence: TGTGCCAGCAGCTTTTCCAGCGGGAGAAGCAATGAGCAGTTCTTC. It yields the protein CASSFSSGRSNEQFF.

This clone occurred once. The genes are TRBV11-2 and TRBJ2-5, with 9 bases lining up with TRBD1. CDR1 and CDR2 (germline): SGHAT, FQNNGV. V shed 5 bases and J 2 bases; nucleotides not matched to a gene: 15. This CDR3 comprises 18 residues. The CDR3: CASSPTGRGQGLQETQYF. The CDR3, as DNA: TGTGCCAGCAGCCCCACTGGAAGGGGACAGGGTCTACAAGAGACCCAGTACTTC.

This clone was seen only a few times. The V and J genes are TRBV10-3 and TRBJ1-1; TRBD1 matches 8 bases. The CDR3 totals 15 residues. V shed 6 bases and J 2 bases; nucleotides not matched to a gene: 8. The germline CDR1 and CDR2 sequences are ENHRY and SYGVKD. This chain's CDR3 is CAISQGATINTEAFF. CDR3 nucleotide sequence: TGTGCCATCAGCCAGGGGGCGACGATTAACACTGAAGCTTTCTTT.

This clone has more than one count but fewer than ten. V gene TRBV7-8 combines with J gene TRBJ1-5; 8 bases match TRBD1. V lost 3 bases, J lost 4 bases, and 5 bases stayed unmatched. There are 15 residues in the CDR3. Germline CDR1 is SGHVS and CDR2 is FQNEAQ. This chain's CDR3 is CASSLAQGGNQPQHF. For the CDR3, the DNA is TGTGCCAGCAGCTTGGCACAGGGGGGAAATCAGCCCCAGCATTTT.

This chain joins TRBV28 and TRBJ2-4, with D uncertain. Looked up from germline, CDR1 is MDHEN and CDR2 is SYDVKM. V lost 4 bases, J lost 0 bases, and 7 bases lay in between. CDR3 size: 14 residues. The CDR3 here is CASSSIQAKNIQYF. DNA for the CDR3: TGTGCCAGCAGTTCAATACAAGCCAAAAACATTCAGTACTTC.